Below, one T cell receptor (beta chain) is given with its context. Its specificity is not known. This entry is derived from a study of cytomegalovirus exposure and HLA in healthy donors. Study overall: Genotyping of more than 300 donors showed that around 85% belonged to the Caucasian-associated ancestry cluster. General study results and limits: Roughly uniform sequencing depth across donors was assumed, possibly incorrectly. High sensitivity and specificity were reportedly achieved when the classifier diagnosed cytomegalovirus status. The study labeled 150 or so TCR beta chains cytomegalovirus-associated.

60 Vbeta and 13 Jbeta primers were used in PCR. The repertoire was sequenced with immunoSEQ multiplex PCR; TCRdb's copy has only in-frame clones and lacks some. The table includes approximately 160,000 clones, roughly 80% detected once. Looked up from germline, CDR1 is LNHDA and CDR2 is SQIVND (reference sequence). CDR3 length: 16 amino acids. Trimming stripped 7 bases from V and 1 base from J, with 19 bases between. The TCR was taken from a boy between 2 and 10 years old in good health and CMV-seronegative. The sample taken for sequencing was PBMCs. The chain combines TRBV19 with TRBJ1-1, with D perhaps matching TRBD1 (6 bases). As DNA, the CDR3 is TGTGCCAGTACTCCACCTAGGGGGTCGGGGAACACTGAAGCTTTCTTT. As protein: CASTPPRGSGNTEAFF.